The entry below gives a single T cell receptor (beta chain) sequence along with its context. The sample is drawn from a study of blood T cell repertoires in COVID-19. Turning to the study itself: Collection of acute and convalescent COVID-19 samples took place in the United States, Italy and Spain.

Per the original data handling: Amplification of reference gene primers was used by the study to estimate nucleated cell counts. Generated by immunoSEQ multiplex PCR, the TCRdb table keeps only in-frame clones and is missing some. V, J and clone size derive from that table, while D and trimming were established from the DNA sequence. The sample includes some 53,000 clones, about 90% of them seen just once. Germline CDR1 and CDR2: KGHDR and SFDVKD. Trimming removed 3 bases from V and 3 bases from J, with 3 bases in between. The CDR3 contains 12 residues. Sequencing used peripheral blood. The sequence derives from a human donor in a cohort sampled during active COVID-19. The V call is TRBV24-1, the J call TRBJ2-3; D remains unclear. The CDR3 nucleotides read TGTGCCACCAGTGATACTACAGATACGCAGTATTTT. This encodes CATSDTTDTQYF.